Listed below are T cell receptor beta chains from one sample, sequenced in a study of OX40 agonist ivuxolimab in advanced cancers. Clones were read by immunoSEQ multiplex PCR, and TCRdb kept only the in-frame ones, dropping some. The repertoire holds about 93,000 clones, with 85% to 95% as singletons. Sequenced here: CD4+ or CD8+ T cells sorted from blood, sampled in a trial of the OX40 agonist ivuxolimab. The receptors derive from an adult with an advanced solid tumor such as melanoma, head and neck, liver or kidney cancer. Both conserved end residues are part of each CDR3. Each record gives: clone size, V gene, D gene, J gene, CDR3 protein, CDR3 DNA. A D gene is named only where the DNA matches it firmly. Clone sizes are given selectively: once, few, many, or a class where the clone is expanded.

>.|TRBV29-1|TRBD2|TRBJ2-5
CSVDLAGVGETQYF
TGCAGCGTTGATCTAGCGGGAGTGGGGGAGACCCAGTACTTC
>once|TRBV6-5|.|TRBJ2-1
CASSYVQGYNEQFF
TGTGCCAGCAGTTACGTACAGGGTTACAATGAGCAGTTCTTC
>.|TRBV11-2|TRBD2|TRBJ2-5
CASSLRTRPQETQYF
TGTGCCAGCAGCCTAAGGACTAGACCGCAAGAGACCCAGTACTTC
>.|TRBV4-2|TRBD2|TRBJ2-1
CASSQEPAGTSGRGYEQFF
TGTGCCAGCAGCCAAGAGCCGGCCGGGACTAGCGGGAGAGGGTATGAGCAGTTCTTC
>.|TRBV2|.|TRBJ1-3
CASGAVSSSGNTIYF
TGTGCCAGCGGAGCGGTCTCTAGCTCTGGAAACACCATATATTTT
>.|TRBV11-2|.|TRBJ1-1
CASSAAGRGAEAFF
TGTGCCAGCTCTGCCGCGGGGCGTGGGGCTGAAGCTTTCTTT
>.|TRBV27|TRBD1|TRBJ2-2
CASSGQGDVGELFF
TGTGCCAGCTCCGGACAGGGGGATGTCGGGGAGCTGTTTTTT
>.|TRBV7-3|TRBD2|TRBJ2-1
CASSFSGRAYNEQFF
TGTGCCAGCAGCTTTAGCGGGAGGGCCTACAATGAGCAGTTCTTC
>.|TRBV9|.|TRBJ1-2
CASSVGGRNGYTF
TGTGCCAGCAGCGTAGGGGGCAGAAATGGCTACACCTTC
>.|TRBV29-1|TRBD1|TRBJ2-7
CSVEAGGQEQYF
TGCAGCGTTGAGGCAGGGGGTCAAGAGCAGTACTTC
>once|TRBV6-5|.|TRBJ2-7
CASSYTGYEQYF
TGTGCCAGCAGTTACACAGGATACGAGCAGTACTTC
>.|TRBV5-8|.|TRBJ2-1
CASSSGYPSGLIYNEQFF
TGTGCCAGCAGCTCAGGTTACCCATCCGGCCTCATATACAATGAGCAGTTCTTC
>.|TRBV7-9|.|TRBJ2-3
CASSLVEGTDTQYF
TGTGCCAGCAGCCTGGTGGAGGGTACAGATACGCAGTATTTT
>.|TRBV7-3|.|TRBJ2-1
CASSLGTLLSSYNEQFF
TGTGCCAGCAGCCTTGGGACGCTCCTGAGCTCCTACAATGAGCAGTTCTTC
>.|TRBV5-1|.|TRBJ2-7
CASSLAQEQYF
TGCGCCAGCAGCTTGGCCCAGGAGCAGTACTTC
>.|TRBV7-9|.|TRBJ2-1
CASSLGGASLYYNEQFF
TGTGCCAGCAGCTTAGGGGGGGCTTCACTCTATTACAATGAGCAGTTCTTC
>.|TRBV9|.|TRBJ2-1
CASSAPGTLRDEQFF
TGTGCCAGCAGCGCGCCAGGGACCTTACGCGATGAGCAGTTCTTC
>.|TRBV7-2|.|TRBJ1-1
CASSFVNTEAFF
TGTGCCAGCAGCTTCGTGAACACTGAAGCTTTCTTT
>.|TRBV5-4|.|TRBJ2-3
CASSNPGGGGSTDTQYF
TGTGCCAGCAGCAACCCTGGGGGTGGCGGAAGCACAGATACGCAGTATTTT
>.|TRBV28|.|TRBJ2-7
CASSSSDTTYEQYF
TGTGCCAGCAGTTCCTCAGACACTACCTACGAGCAGTACTTC
>once|TRBV6-6|.|TRBJ2-2
CASSPGQNTGELFF
TGTGCCAGCAGTCCCGGACAGAACACCGGGGAGCTGTTTTTT
>.|TRBV6-5|TRBD1|TRBJ1-2
CASSSLQGANYGYTF
TGTGCCAGCAGTTCCTTACAGGGGGCGAACTATGGCTACACCTTC
>.|TRBV11-2|TRBD2|TRBJ2-3
CASSLASGSTDTQYF
TGTGCCAGCAGCTTAGCTAGCGGGAGCACAGATACGCAGTATTTT
>once|TRBV11-2|TRBD2|TRBJ2-1
CASSFGTSGGLEQFF
TGTGCCAGCAGCTTCGGGACTAGCGGGGGTCTGGAGCAGTTCTTC
>.|TRBV27|.|TRBJ2-7
CASSSKHRDSYEQYF
TGTGCCAGCAGTTCAAAACACCGGGACTCCTACGAGCAGTACTTC
>.|TRBV11-2|TRBD1|TRBJ2-7
CASRPTGAVYEQYF
TGTGCCAGCAGGCCTACAGGGGCCGTTTACGAGCAGTACTTC
>.|TRBV9|.|TRBJ2-2
CASSPPYGRQLANTGELFF
TGTGCCAGCAGCCCCCCATACGGGAGACAACTCGCGAACACCGGGGAGCTGTTTTTT
>.|TRBV29-1|TRBD1|TRBJ1-2
CSVTQGDYGYTF
TGCAGCGTTACCCAGGGGGACTATGGCTACACCTTC
>.|TRBV27|.|TRBJ2-1
CASKGLWVYNEQFF
TGTGCCAGCAAGGGTCTATGGGTTTACAATGAGCAGTTCTTC
>.|TRBV25-1|.|TRBJ1-2
CASAGSNYGYTF
TGTGCCAGCGCTGGGAGTAACTATGGCTACACCTTC
>.|TRBV6-5|TRBD1|TRBJ2-7
CASSYSDRGDYEQYF
TGTGCCAGCAGTTACTCGGACAGGGGTGACTACGAGCAGTACTTC
>.|TRBV5-6|TRBD2|TRBJ2-1
CASSLVGLAGLEQFF
TGTGCCAGCAGCTTGGTTGGACTAGCGGGTCTTGAGCAGTTCTTC
>.|TRBV5-1|.|TRBJ1-3
CASSDKQGGGNTIYF
TGCGCCAGCAGCGATAAACAGGGAGGTGGAAACACCATATATTTT
>.|TRBV19|TRBD1|TRBJ2-7
CASSIEGTGSYEQYF
TGTGCCAGTAGTATCGAGGGGACAGGGTCATACGAGCAGTACTTC
>.|TRBV12-5|TRBD1|TRBJ1-4
CASGLFPLQGRNEKLFF
TGTGCTAGTGGTTTGTTCCCATTACAGGGGAGGAATGAAAAACTGTTTTTT
>.|TRBV6-5|TRBD1|TRBJ1-2
CASSETGGRGYTF
TGTGCCAGCAGTGAAACAGGGGGCCGAGGCTACACCTTC
>.|TRBV4-3|.|TRBJ1-1
CASSQDQVRRVEAFF
TGCGCCAGCAGCCAAGATCAGGTCCGGCGGGTTGAAGCTTTCTTT
>.|TRBV5-4|.|TRBJ2-3
CASSSSWGRIDTQYF
TGTGCCAGCAGCTCCAGTTGGGGGCGGATAGATACGCAGTATTTT
>.|TRBV28|TRBD1|TRBJ2-5
CASSPGQSLQETQYF
TGTGCCAGCAGTCCGGGACAGAGCCTTCAAGAGACCCAGTACTTC
>.|TRBV13|.|TRBJ2-7
CASSLPGHEQYF
TGTGCCAGCAGCCTACCAGGACACGAGCAGTACTTC
>.|TRBV7-7|.|TRBJ2-2
CASSPGVGGTGELFF
TGTGCCAGCAGCCCGGGGGTAGGGGGGACCGGGGAGCTGTTTTTT
>.|TRBV29-1|TRBD1|TRBJ1-2
CSVDTSDFDRVHGYTF
TGCAGCGTTGACACCTCAGATTTTGACAGGGTGCATGGCTACACCTTC
>.|TRBV19|.|TRBJ1-2
CASSIDIGSGSNYGYTF
TGTGCCAGTAGTATAGATATCGGGTCGGGCAGCAACTATGGCTACACCTTC
>.|TRBV5-6|TRBD2|TRBJ2-1
CASSLAGGLVGNEQFF
TGTGCCAGCAGCTTGGCCGGGGGACTAGTGGGAAATGAGCAGTTCTTC
>.|TRBV5-6|.|TRBJ1-1
CASSLELMNTEAFF
TGTGCCAGCAGCTTGGAACTCATGAACACTGAAGCTTTCTTT
>.|TRBV2|.|TRBJ2-3
CASGPRDPLTDTQYF
TGTGCCAGCGGACCCCGGGACCCACTCACAGATACGCAGTATTTT
>.|TRBV27|.|TRBJ2-2
CASRLPGHPNTGELFF
TGTGCCAGCAGACTACCGGGACACCCAAACACCGGGGAGCTGTTTTTT
>.|TRBV27|TRBD2|TRBJ2-1
CASNERGNNEQFF
TGTGCCAGCAACGAGCGGGGTAACAATGAGCAGTTCTTC
>.|TRBV9|TRBD2|TRBJ2-1
CASSVGASGGADEQFF
TGTGCCAGCAGCGTAGGGGCTAGCGGGGGGGCCGATGAGCAGTTCTTC
>.|TRBV10-3|.|TRBJ2-7
CAIRGAGASYEQYF
TGTGCCATCAGGGGGGCGGGAGCTTCCTACGAGCAGTACTTC